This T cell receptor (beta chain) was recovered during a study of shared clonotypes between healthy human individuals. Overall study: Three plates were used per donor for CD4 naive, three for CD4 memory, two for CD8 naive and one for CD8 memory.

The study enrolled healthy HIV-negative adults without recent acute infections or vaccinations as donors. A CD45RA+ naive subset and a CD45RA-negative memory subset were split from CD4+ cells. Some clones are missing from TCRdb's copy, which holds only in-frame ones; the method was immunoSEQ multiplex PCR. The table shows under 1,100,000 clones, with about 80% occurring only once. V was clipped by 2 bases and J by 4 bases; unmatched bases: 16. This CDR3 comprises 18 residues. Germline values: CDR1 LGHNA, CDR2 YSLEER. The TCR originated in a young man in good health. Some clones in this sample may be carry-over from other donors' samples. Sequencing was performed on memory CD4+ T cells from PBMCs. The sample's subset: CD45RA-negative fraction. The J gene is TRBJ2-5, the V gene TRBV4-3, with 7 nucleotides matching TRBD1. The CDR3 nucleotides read TGCGCCAGCAGCCAACCGACCTCAGACAGGGTAGGTCGAGAGACCCAGTACTTC. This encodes CASSQPTSDRVGRETQYF.